A single T cell receptor (beta chain) is shown here with its context. In germline, CDR1 is SNHLY, CDR2 FYNNEI. The CDR3 covers 13 residues. V was pared by 7 bases and J by 2 bases, with 11 bases between. With a J-beta primer mix and a sample-barcoded 5' primer, a second PCR ran roughly 7 to 11 cycles. TCRdb recomputed calls from the 5' RACE reads with MiXCR, one row per CDR3 protein. Counted here are around 800,000 distinct CDR3 sequences, approximately 65% occurring once; the ten biggest clones make up 25% to 35%. The entry originates in a study of blood T cells in healthy people across ages. The chain is built from TRBV2 and TRBJ1-2, with D maybe TRBD1 (6 bases). This TCR came from a man aged 30-40 years in good health. The sample was blood. CDR3 region: CASIRGQNYGYTF. The CDR3 coding sequence is TGTGCCAGCATCCGGGGGCAGAACTATGGCTACACCTTC.